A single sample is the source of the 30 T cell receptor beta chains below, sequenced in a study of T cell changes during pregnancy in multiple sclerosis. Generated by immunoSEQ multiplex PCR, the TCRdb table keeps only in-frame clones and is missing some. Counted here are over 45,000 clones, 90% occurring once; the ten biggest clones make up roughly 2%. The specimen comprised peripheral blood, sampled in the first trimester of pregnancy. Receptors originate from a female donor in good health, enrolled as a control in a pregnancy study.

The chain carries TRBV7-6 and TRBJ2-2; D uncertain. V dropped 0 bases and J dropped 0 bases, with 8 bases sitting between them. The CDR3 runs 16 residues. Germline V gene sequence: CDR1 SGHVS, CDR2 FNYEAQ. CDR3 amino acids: CASSLAGSPNTGELFF. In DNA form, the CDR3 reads TGTGCCAGCAGCTTAGCGGGTAGCCCGAACACCGGGGAGCTGTTTTTT.

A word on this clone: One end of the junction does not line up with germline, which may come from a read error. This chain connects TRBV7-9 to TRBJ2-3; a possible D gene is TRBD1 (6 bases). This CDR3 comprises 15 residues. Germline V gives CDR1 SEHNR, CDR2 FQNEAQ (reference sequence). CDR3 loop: CASNKVSGALSQATF. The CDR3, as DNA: TGTGCCAGCAACAAAGTGTCAGGGGCACTCTCGCAGGCCACCTTT.

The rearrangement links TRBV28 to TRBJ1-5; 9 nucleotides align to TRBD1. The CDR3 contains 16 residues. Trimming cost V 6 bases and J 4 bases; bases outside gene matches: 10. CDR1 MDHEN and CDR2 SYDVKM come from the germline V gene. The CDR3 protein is CASRFPTGGRNQPQHF. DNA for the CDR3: TGTGCCAGCAGATTCCCTACAGGGGGCAGAAATCAGCCCCAGCATTTT.

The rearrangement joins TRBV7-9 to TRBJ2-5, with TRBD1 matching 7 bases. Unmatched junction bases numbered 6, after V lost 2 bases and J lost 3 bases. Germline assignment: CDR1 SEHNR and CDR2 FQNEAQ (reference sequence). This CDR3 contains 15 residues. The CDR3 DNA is TGTGCCAGCAGCTTAATAGGGGGCAGGGAAGAGACCCAGTACTTC. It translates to CASSLIGGREETQYF.

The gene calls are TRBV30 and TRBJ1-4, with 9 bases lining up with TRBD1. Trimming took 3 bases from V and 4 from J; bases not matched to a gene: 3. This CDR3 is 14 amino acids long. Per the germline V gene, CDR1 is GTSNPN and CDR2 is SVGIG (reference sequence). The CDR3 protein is CAWRETGGNEKLFF. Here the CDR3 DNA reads TGTGCCTGGAGGGAGACAGGGGGTAATGAAAAACTGTTTTTT.

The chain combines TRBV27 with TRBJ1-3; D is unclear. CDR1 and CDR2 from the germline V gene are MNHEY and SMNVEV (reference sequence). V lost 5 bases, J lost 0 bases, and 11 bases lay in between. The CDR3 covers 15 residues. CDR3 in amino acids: CASSKRGYSGNTIYF. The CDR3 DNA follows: TGTGCCAGCAGTAAACGGGGTTACTCTGGAAACACCATATATTTT.

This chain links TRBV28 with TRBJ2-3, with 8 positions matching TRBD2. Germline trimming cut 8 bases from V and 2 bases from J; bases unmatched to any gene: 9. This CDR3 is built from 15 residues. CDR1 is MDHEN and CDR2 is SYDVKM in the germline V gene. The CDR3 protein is CASRIAGPPTDTQYF. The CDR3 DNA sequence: TGTGCCAGCCGAATAGCGGGACCCCCCACAGATACGCAGTATTTT.

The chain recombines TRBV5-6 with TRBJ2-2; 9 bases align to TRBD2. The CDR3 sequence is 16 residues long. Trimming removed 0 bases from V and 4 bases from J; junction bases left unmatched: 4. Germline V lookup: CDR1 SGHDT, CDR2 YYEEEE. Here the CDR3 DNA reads TGTGCCAGCAGCTTGGCGACTAGCGGATTCACCGGGGAGCTGTTTTTT. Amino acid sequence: CASSLATSGFTGELFF.

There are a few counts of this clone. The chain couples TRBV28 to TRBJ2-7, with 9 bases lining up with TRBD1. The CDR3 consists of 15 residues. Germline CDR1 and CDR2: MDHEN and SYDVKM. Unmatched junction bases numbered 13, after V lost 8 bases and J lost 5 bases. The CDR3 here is CASAGTGTGTNEQYF. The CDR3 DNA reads TGTGCCAGCGCCGGGACAGGGACAGGAACTAACGAGCAGTACTTC.

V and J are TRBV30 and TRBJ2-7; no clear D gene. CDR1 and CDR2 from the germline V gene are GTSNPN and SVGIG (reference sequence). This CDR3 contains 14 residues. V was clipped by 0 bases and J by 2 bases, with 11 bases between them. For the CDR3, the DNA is TGTGCCTGGAGTGTACTTGAGATTACCTACGAGCAGTACTTC. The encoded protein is CAWSVLEITYEQYF.

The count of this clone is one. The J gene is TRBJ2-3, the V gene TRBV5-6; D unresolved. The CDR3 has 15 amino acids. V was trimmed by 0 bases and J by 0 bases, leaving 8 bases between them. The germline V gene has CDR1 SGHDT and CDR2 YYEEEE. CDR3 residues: CASSLEYSSTDTQYF. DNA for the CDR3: TGTGCCAGCAGCTTGGAATATTCTAGCACAGATACGCAGTATTTT.

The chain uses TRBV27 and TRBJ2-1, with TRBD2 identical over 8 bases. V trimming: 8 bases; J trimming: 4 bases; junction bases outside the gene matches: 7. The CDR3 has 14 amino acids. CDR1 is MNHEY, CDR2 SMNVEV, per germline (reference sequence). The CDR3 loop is CASVSSGGYNEQFF. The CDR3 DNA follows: TGTGCCAGCGTTTCCTCGGGGGGGTACAATGAGCAGTTCTTC.

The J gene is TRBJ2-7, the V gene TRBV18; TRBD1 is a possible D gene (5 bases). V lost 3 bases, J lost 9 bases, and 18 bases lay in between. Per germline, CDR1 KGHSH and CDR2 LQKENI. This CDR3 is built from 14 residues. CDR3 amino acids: CASSPAAWGEVQYF. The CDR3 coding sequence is TGTGCCAGCTCACCCGCTGCCTGGGGCGAGGTGCAGTACTTC.

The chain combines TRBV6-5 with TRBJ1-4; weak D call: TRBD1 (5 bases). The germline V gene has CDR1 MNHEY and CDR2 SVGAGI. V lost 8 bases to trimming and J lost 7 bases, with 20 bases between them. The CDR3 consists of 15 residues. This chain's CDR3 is CASFAGLGGSEKLFF. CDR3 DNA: TGTGCCAGCTTCGCGGGACTCGGCGGAAGTGAAAAACTGTTTTTT.

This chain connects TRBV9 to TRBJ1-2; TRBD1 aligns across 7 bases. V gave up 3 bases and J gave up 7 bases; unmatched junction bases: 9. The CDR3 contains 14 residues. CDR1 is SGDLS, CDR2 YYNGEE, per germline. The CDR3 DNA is TGTGCCAGCAGCGCACTAGGGGGCTCTCGTGGCTACACCTTC. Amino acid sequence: CASSALGGSRGYTF.

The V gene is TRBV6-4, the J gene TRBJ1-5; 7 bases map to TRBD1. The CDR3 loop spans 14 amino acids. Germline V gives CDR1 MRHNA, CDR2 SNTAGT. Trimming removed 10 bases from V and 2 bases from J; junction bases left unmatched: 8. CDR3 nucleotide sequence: TGTGCCACCCTAGACAGGGTTGGCAATCAGCCCCAGCATTTT. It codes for CATLDRVGNQPQHF.

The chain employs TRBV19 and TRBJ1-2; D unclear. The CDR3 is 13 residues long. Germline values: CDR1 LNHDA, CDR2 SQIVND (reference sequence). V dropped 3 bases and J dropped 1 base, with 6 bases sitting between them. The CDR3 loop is CASSMGNNYGYTF. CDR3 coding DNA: TGTGCCAGTAGTATGGGCAATAACTATGGCTACACCTTC.

Here the CDR3 DNA reads TGTGCCAGCAGTGTTTTCGGGAGCAGGGGCTACACCTTC. Protein product: CASSVFGSRGYTF. The gene calls are TRBV2 and TRBJ1-2; D unresolved. Looked up from germline, CDR1 is SNHLY and CDR2 is FYNNEI. Trimming pared 4 bases from V and 8 bases from J, leaving 14 bases between. CDR3 length: 13 residues.

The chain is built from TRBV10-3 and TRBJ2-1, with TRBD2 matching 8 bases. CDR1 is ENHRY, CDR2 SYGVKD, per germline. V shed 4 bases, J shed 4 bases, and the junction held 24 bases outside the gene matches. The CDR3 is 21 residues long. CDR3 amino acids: CAISGGGGSGSLTSWYNEQFF. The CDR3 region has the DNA TGTGCCATCAGTGGGGGAGGGGGAAGCGGGAGTTTAACGTCGTGGTACAATGAGCAGTTCTTC.

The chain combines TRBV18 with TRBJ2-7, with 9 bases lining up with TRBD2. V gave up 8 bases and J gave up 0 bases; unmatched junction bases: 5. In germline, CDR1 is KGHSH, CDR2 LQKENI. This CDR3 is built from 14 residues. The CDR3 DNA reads TGTGCCAGCCGTAGCGGGAGCCGCTCCTACGAGCAGTACTTC. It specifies CASRSGSRSYEQYF.

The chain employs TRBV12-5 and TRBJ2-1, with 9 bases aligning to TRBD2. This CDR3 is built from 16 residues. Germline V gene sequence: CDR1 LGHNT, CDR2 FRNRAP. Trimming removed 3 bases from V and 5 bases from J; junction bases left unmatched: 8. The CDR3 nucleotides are TGTGCTAGTGGTTTTAGGCGGGGGGGCCTCCACAATGAGCAGTTCTTC. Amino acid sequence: CASGFRRGGLHNEQFF.

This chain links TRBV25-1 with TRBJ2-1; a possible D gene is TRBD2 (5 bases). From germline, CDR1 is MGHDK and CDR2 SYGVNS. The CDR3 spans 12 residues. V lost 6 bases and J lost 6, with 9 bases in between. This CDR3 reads CASSPGLNEQFF. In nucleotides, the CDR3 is TGTGCCAGCAGCCCAGGACTCAATGAGCAGTTCTTC.

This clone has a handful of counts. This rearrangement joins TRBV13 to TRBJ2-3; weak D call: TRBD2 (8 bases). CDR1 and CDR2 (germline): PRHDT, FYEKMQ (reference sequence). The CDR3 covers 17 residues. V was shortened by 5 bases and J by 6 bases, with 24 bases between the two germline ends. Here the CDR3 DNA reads TGTGCCAGCAGCCACCGGACTAGCCGCCTCAGGGGGGATACGCAGTATTTT. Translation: CASSHRTSRLRGDTQYF.

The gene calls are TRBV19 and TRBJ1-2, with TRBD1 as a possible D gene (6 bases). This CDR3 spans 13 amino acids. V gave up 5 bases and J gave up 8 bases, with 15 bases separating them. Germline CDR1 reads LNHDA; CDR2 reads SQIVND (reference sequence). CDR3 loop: CASSFLQGGGYTF. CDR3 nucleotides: TGTGCCAGTAGTTTCCTACAGGGTGGCGGCTACACCTTC.

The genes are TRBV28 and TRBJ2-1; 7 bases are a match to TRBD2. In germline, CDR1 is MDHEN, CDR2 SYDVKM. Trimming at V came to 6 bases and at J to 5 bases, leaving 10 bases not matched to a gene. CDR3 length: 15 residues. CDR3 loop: CASSLGGGAHNEQFF. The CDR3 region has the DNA TGTGCCAGCAGCCTGGGGGGGGGAGCCCACAATGAGCAGTTCTTC.

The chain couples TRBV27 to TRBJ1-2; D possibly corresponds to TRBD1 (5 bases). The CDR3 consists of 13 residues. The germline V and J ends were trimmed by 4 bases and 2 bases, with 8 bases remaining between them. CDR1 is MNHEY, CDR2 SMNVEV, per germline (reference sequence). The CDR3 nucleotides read TGTGCCAGCAGTTATGACAGAAACTATGGCTACACCTTC. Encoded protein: CASSYDRNYGYTF.

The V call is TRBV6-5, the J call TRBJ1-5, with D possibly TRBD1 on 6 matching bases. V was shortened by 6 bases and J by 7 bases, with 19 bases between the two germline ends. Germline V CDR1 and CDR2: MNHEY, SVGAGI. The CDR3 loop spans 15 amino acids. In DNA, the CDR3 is TGTGCCAGCAGCGAACTTACAGGGTTGCACCAGCCCCAGCATTTT. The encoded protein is CASSELTGLHQPQHF.

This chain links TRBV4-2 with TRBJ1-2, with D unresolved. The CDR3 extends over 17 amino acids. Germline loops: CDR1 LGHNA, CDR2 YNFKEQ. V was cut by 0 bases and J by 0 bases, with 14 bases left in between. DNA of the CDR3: TGTGCCAGCAGCCAAGATATTCACATCGGAGCTAACTATGGCTACACCTTC. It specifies CASSQDIHIGANYGYTF.

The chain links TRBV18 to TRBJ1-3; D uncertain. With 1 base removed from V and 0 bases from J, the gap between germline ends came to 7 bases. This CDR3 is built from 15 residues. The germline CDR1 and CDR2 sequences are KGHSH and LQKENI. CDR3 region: CASSPLIVSGNTIYF. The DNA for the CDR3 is TGTGCCAGCTCACCACTGATAGTCTCTGGAAACACCATATATTTT. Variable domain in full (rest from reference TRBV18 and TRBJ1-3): NAGVMQNPRHLVRRRGQEARLRCSPMKGHSHVYWYRQLPEEGLKFMVYLQKENIIDESGMPKERFSAEFPKEGPSILRIQQVVRGDSAAYFCASSPLIVSGNTIYFGEGSWLTVV.

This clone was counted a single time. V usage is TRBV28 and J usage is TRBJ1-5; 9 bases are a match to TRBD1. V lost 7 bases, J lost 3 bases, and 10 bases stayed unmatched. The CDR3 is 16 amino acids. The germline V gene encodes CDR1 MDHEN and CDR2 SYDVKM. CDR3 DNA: TGTGCCAGCACCACCTCGGACAGGGGAACCAATCAGCCCCAGCATTTT. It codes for CASTTSDRGTNQPQHF.